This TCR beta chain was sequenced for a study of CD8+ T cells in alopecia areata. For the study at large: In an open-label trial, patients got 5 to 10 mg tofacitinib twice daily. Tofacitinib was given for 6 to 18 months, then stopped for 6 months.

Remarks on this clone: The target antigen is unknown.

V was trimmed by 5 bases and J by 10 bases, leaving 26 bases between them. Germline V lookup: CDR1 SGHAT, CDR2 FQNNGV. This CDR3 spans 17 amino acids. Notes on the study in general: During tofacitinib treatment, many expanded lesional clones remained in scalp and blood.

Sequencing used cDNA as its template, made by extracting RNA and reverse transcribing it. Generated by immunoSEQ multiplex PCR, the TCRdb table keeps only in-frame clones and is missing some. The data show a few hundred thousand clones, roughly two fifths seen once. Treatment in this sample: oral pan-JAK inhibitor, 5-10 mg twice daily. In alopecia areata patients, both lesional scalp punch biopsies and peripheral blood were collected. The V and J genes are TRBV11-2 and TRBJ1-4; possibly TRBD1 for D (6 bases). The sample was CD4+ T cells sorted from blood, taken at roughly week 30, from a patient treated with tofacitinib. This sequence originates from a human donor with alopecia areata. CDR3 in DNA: TGTGCCAGCAGCACCAACCGGGGGGCAGCCCATGAGCCAAAACTGTTTTTT. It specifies CASSTNRGAAHEPKLFF.